The 14 T cell receptor beta chains listed next were all sequenced from one sample in a study of shared clonotypes between healthy human individuals. The protocol was immunoSEQ multiplex PCR, while the TCRdb copy is restricted to in-frame clones and leaves out a portion. The table records fewer than 1 million clones, roughly 96% of them present only once. Naive CD8 cells lacked CD45RO, underwent positive selection for CCR7 and left out terminally differentiated effector memory CD45RA+ cells. The specimen sequenced was naive CD8+ T cells sorted from blood. The receptors derive from a man aged 25-40 years in good health.

The V and J genes are TRBV2 and TRBJ2-7; perhaps TRBD1 as D (6 bases). Germline V lookup: CDR1 SNHLY, CDR2 FYNNEI. Trimming took 10 bases from V and 4 from J, leaving 11 bases between them. CDR3 length: 11 residues. This chain's CDR3 is CATRGLYEQYF. CDR3 nucleotides: TGTGCCACAAGGGGGTTGTACGAGCAGTACTTC. The full variable domain, completed using reference TRBV2 and TRBJ2-7, is EPEVTQTPSHQVTQMGQEVILRCVPISNHLYFYWYRQILGQKVEFLVSFYNNEISEKSEIFDDQFSVERPDGSNFTLKIRSTKLEDSAMYFCATRGLYEQYFGPGTRLTVT.

This clone was recorded only once. The rearrangement uses TRBV6-6 and TRBJ2-5; no clear D. CDR1 MNHNY and CDR2 SVGAGI come from the germline V gene (reference sequence). V lost 5 bases and J 5 bases, leaving 15 bases between the germline ends. The CDR3 totals 14 residues. The CDR3 nucleotides read TGTGCCAGCAGTCTCGACGGGTCGGGCGAGACCCAGTACTTC. Translation: CASSLDGSGETQYF.

In this sample, this clone turned up once. The J gene is TRBJ2-2, the V gene TRBV18; 8 bases agree with TRBD1. The V gene end was trimmed by 4 bases and the J gene end by 2 bases; junction bases not matched to a gene: 3. Germline V lookup: CDR1 KGHSH, CDR2 LQKENI. The CDR3 covers 15 residues. The chain's CDR3 is CASSQGQDNTGELFF. The CDR3 coding sequence is TGTGCCAGCTCACAGGGACAGGATAACACCGGGGAGCTGTTTTTT.

CDR3: CASSLTGADGYTF. For the CDR3, the DNA is TGCGCCAGCAGCTTGACGGGGGCAGATGGCTACACCTTC. V is TRBV5-1 and J is TRBJ1-2, with a weak D call TRBD1 (6 bases). Germline V gene lookup returns CDR1 SGHRS and CDR2 YFSETQ. There are 13 residues in the CDR3. Trimming left V 1 base short and J 6 bases short, with 10 bases between. Full variable domain (outside the CDR3, taken from reference TRBV5-1 and TRBJ1-2): KAGVTQTPRYLIKTRGQQVTLSCSPISGHRSVSWYQQTPGQGLQFLFEYFSETQRNKGNFPGRFSGRQFSNSRSEMNVSTLELGDSALYLCASSLTGADGYTFGSGTRLTVV.

The chain links TRBV27 to TRBJ1-2; TRBD1 might be the D (6 bases). The V end was cut by 8 bases, the J end by 9 bases, with 19 bases between. CDR3 length equals 13 residues. The germline gives CDR1 MNHEY, CDR2 SMNVEV (reference sequence). Here the CDR3 DNA reads TGTGCCAGCGCTCCCACAGGGTCTCAGAGCTACACCTTC. Translating gives CASAPTGSQSYTF.

The gene calls are TRBV7-9 and TRBJ2-7; perhaps TRBD2 as D (5 bases). Trimming removed 4 bases at V and 3 bases at J, with 13 bases between. Germline assignment: CDR1 SEHNR and CDR2 FQNEAQ (reference sequence). The CDR3 loop spans 14 amino acids. The CDR3 reads CASSSYSGIYEQYF. In DNA, the CDR3 is TGTGCCAGCAGCTCCTACAGCGGTATCTACGAGCAGTACTTC.

The chain uses TRBV5-1 and TRBJ2-7; D is possibly TRBD1 (5 bases). The CDR3 covers 11 residues. Germline CDR1 and CDR2: SGHRS and YFSETQ. Trimming shortened V by 7 bases and J by 7 bases, and 12 bases separated the two germline ends. CDR3 in amino acids: CASSSAGEQYF. The CDR3 DNA is TGCGCCAGCTCCTCGGCAGGGGAGCAGTACTTC.

The CDR3 DNA is TGTGCCAGCAGTTTTTCGGAGGCTCCCCAGACTGAAGCTTTCTTT. It yields the protein CASSFSEAPQTEAFF. The chain is built from TRBV27 and TRBJ1-1; unclear D gene. The CDR3 is 15 residues long. The V end was cut by 3 bases, the J end by 5 bases, with 16 bases between. CDR1 is MNHEY and CDR2 is SMNVEV in the germline V gene (reference sequence).

This chain links TRBV9 with TRBJ1-2; D is undetermined. The length of the CDR3 is 12 residues. Deletions cut 0 bases from V and 2 bases from J, with 2 bases between. CDR1 is SGDLS and CDR2 is YYNGEE in the germline V gene. Here the CDR3 DNA reads TGTGCCAGCAGCGTAGAAAACTATGGCTACACCTTC. It translates to CASSVENYGYTF.

The chain combines TRBV7-9 with TRBJ2-3; D remains unclear. The germline V and J ends were trimmed by 3 bases and 2 bases, with 3 bases remaining between them. This CDR3 contains 12 residues. Germline CDR1 SEHNR, CDR2 FQNEAQ (reference sequence). The CDR3 region has the DNA TGTGCCAGCAGCTTTTACACAGATACGCAGTATTTT. Amino acid sequence: CASSFYTDTQYF.

The chain joins TRBV9 to TRBJ2-2, with 11 bases fitting TRBD2. J was trimmed by 2 bases and V by 4 bases; bases with no gene match: 10. Looked up from germline, CDR1 is SGDLS and CDR2 is YYNGEE. The CDR3 consists of 18 residues. The CDR3 here is CASSSGLAELGNTGELFF. CDR3 sequence (DNA): TGTGCCAGCAGCTCGGGACTAGCGGAGCTGGGCAACACCGGGGAGCTGTTTTTT.

The chain combines TRBV7-9 with TRBJ2-7, with 7 bases fitting TRBD1. Per germline, CDR1 SEHNR and CDR2 FQNEAQ (reference sequence). There are 13 residues in the CDR3. Trimming took 6 bases from V and 3 from J; bases not matched to a gene: 5. The CDR3, as DNA: TGTGCCAGCAGGGTACCAGGGGGCTACGAGCAGTACTTC. This codes for CASRVPGGYEQYF. Using reference TRBV7-9 and TRBJ2-7 for the parts outside the CDR3, the full variable domain is DTGVSQNPRHKITKRGQNVTFRCDPISEHNRLYWYRQTLGQGPEFLTYFQNEAQLEKSRLLSDRFSAERPKGSFSTLEIQRTEQGDSAMYLCASRVPGGYEQYFGPGTRLTVT.

This sequence joins TRBV5-4 and TRBJ1-1, with D possibly matching TRBD1 (5 bases). Germline V gives CDR1 SGHNT, CDR2 YYREEE (reference sequence). The germline V and J ends were trimmed by 6 bases and 1 base, with 7 bases remaining between them. The CDR3 has 12 amino acids. For the CDR3, the DNA is TGTGCCAGCAAGCAGGGGAACACTGAAGCTTTCTTT. Encoded protein: CASKQGNTEAFF.

V is TRBV28 and J is TRBJ2-4; no clear D. This CDR3 spans 14 amino acids. CDR1 and CDR2 from the germline V gene are MDHEN and SYDVKM. V lost 5 bases to trimming and J lost 3 bases, with 11 bases between them. CDR3 amino acids: CASSPWSGKNIQYF. The CDR3 nucleotides read TGTGCCAGCAGTCCATGGTCCGGCAAAAACATTCAGTACTTC.